This record covers a single T cell receptor beta chain. Its antigen is currently not known. No qualities accompany the bases; no much larger clone lies one base away. Via the germline V gene (reference sequence), CDR1 is GTSNPN and CDR2 SVGIG. Trimming costs V 0 bases and J 5 bases, and their ends lie 5 bases apart. Taken from cysteine to phenylalanine, the CDR3 has 12 residues. Only the CDR3 DNA stays, 36 bases, in frame from base 1. This sample was taken from a study of radiotherapy plus CTLA-4 blockade in lung cancer (dated by TCRdb to 2017 to 2018). About the investigation overall: Objective responses occurred in roughly 19% of enrolled patients, and about 30% achieved disease control. Beyond this particular receptor, the publication reports: Increased serum interferon-beta after radiation, together with early dynamic changes in blood T cell clones, were reported to be the strongest predictors of response. After treatment with radiotherapy and ipilimumab, TCR clones that originated in tumors expanded in peripheral blood.

The method behind the library was the immunoSEQ multiplex PCR assay. TCRdb limited this immuneACCESS table to in-frame rearrangements with V and J called. A share of clones is missing; checked studies link under half to unresolved V genes, and the rest is unexplained. The sample yields approximately 60,000 clones; 82% were counted once. Over 6% of the sample is taken by the ten largest. The study evaluated CTLA-4 blockade (ipilimumab) given together with focal radiation therapy in patients who had chemo-refractory metastatic non-small-cell lung cancer. Recombination linked TRBV30 to TRBJ1-5, with no reliable assignment of the D segment. The receptor was isolated from a human donor with non-small cell lung cancer whose response to radiotherapy plus ipilimumab could not be evaluated. Sequences were derived from peripheral blood, sampled from a patient treated with radiotherapy plus ipilimumab. The CDR3 amino acid sequence is: CAWSVLHQPQHF. The DNA sequence is TGTGCCTGGAGTGTACTCCATCAGCCCCAGCATTTT. Where the CDR3 stops, the reference TRBV30 and TRBJ1-5 genes take over; the full variable domain is SQTIHQWPATLVQPVGSPLSLECTVEGTSNPNLYWYRQAAGRGLQLLFYSVGIGQISSEVPQNLSASRPQDRQFILSSKKLLLSDSGFYLCAWSVLHQPQHFGDGTRLSIL.